The clone carrying this T cell receptor beta chain was seen once. Its antigen remains unknown. This sample stems from a study of long-term antiretroviral therapy in people with HIV. The study, taken as a whole, reports: HIV repertoire CDR3 lengths ranged less widely than those of controls. Post-ART samples showed increased diversity that remained below transplant donor control levels.

It was version v3.0 of the immunoSEQ assay that was run at survey level. The protocol was immunoSEQ multiplex PCR, while the TCRdb copy is restricted to in-frame clones and leaves out a portion. The sample has about 20,000 clones, around 82% seen once. Two or more post-ART PBMC samples, plus at least one pre-ART sample, were available for each donor. V lost 6 bases, J lost 7 bases, and 19 bases lay in between. The CDR3 has 15 amino acids. Per the germline V gene, CDR1 is WSHSY and CDR2 is SAAADI. V gene TRBV10-2 combines with J gene TRBJ2-1; D not resolved. The receptor's source is a man in his forties with HIV. The sample here was unsorted PBMCs, taken less than 2.5 years after starting antiretroviral therapy. CDR3 residues: CASSVPPPSQNEQFF. The DNA for the CDR3 is TGCGCCAGCAGCGTACCCCCCCCTAGTCAGAATGAGCAGTTCTTC.